Below, one T cell receptor beta chain is given with its context. Its antigen is undetermined. The record originates from a study of shared clonotypes between healthy human individuals. Findings of the study overall: Among donors, clonotype sharing was expected to be affected by sequencing depth. Owing to a small donor count, the genetic and exposure-history diversity represented was limited. Blood alone was sampled, and tissue repertoires likely differ.

CD4+ cells were split into CD45RA+ naive and CD45RA-negative memory subsets. CDR3 size: 16 residues. V was cut by 3 bases and J by 5 bases, with 20 bases left in between. Germline V lookup: CDR1 SGHRS, CDR2 YFSETQ. Method: immunoSEQ multiplex PCR; TCRdb's copy keeps in-frame clones and lacks some. This sample carries a few million clones, approximately 92% of them seen once, and the ten largest clones take 0.13% to 0.15%. This sequence originates from a man between 18 and 29 years old in good health. What was sequenced was naive CD4+ T cells sorted from blood. Sample subset: CD45RA+ positively selected. V gene TRBV5-1 combines with J gene TRBJ2-5; either TRBD1 or TRBD2 may supply D (6 bases each). CDR3 in DNA: TGCGCCAGCAGCTCCACCCCCGGGGGCTCAGGGGAGACCCAGTACTTC. It is translated as CASSSTPGGSGETQYF. Drawing the rest from reference TRBV5-1 and TRBJ2-5, the complete variable domain is KAGVTQTPRYLIKTRGQQVTLSCSPISGHRSVSWYQQTPGQGLQFLFEYFSETQRNKGNFPGRFSGRQFSNSRSEMNVSTLELGDSALYLCASSSTPGGSGETQYFGPGTRLLVL.